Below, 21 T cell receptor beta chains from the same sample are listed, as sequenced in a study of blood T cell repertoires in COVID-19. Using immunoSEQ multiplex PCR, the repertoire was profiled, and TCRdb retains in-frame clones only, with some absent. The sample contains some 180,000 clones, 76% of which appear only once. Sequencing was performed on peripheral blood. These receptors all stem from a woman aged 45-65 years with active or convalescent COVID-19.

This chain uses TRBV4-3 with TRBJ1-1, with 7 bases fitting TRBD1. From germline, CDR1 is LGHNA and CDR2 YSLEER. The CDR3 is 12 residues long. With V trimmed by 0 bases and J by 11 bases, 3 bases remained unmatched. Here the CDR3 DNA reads TGCGCCAGCAGCCAAGAGGGACAGACGGCTTTCTTT. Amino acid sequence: CASSQEGQTAFF.

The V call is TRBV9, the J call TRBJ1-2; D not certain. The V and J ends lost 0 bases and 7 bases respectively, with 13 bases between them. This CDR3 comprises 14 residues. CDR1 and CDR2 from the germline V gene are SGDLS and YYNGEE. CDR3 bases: TGTGCCAGCAGCGTAGCGACCGCCTCGGGTGGCTACACCTTC. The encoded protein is CASSVATASGGYTF.

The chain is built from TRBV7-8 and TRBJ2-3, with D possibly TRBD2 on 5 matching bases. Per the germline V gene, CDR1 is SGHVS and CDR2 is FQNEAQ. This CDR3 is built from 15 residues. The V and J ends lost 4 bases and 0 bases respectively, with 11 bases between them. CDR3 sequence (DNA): TGTGCCAGCAGCTCCTCCGGACTTAGCACAGATACGCAGTATTTT. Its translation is CASSSSGLSTDTQYF.

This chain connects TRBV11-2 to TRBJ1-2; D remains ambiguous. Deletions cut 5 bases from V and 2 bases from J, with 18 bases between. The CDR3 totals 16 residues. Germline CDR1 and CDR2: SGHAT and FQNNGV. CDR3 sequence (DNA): TGTGCCAGCAGCCCGTCGGGAGGAAGAAGAAACTATGGCTACACCTTC. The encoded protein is CASSPSGGRRNYGYTF.

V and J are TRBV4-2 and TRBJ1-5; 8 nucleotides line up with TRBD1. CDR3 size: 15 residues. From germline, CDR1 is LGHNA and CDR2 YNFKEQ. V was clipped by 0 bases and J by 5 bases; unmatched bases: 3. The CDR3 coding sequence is TGTGCCAGCAGCCAAGAGGACAGGGCCCATCAGCCCCAGCATTTT. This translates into CASSQEDRAHQPQHF.

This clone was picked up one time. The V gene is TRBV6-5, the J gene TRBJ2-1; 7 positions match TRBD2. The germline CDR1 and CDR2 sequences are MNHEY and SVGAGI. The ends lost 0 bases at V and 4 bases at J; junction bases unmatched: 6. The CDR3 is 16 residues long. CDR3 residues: CASSYSSSGVYNEQFF. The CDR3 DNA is TGTGCCAGCAGTTACTCTTCGAGCGGGGTGTACAATGAGCAGTTCTTC.

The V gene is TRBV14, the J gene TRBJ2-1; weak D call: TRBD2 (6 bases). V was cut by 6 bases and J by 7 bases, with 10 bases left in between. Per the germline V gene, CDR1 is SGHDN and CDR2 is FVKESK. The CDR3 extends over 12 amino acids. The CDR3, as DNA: TGTGCCAGCAGTACTAGCTGGAATGAGCAGTTCTTC. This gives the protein CASSTSWNEQFF.

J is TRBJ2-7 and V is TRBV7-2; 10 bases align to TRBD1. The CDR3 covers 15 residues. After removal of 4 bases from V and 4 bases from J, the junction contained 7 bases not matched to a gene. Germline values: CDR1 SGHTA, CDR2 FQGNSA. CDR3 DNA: TGTGCCAGCAGCTACGGGACAGGGGAGGGGTACGAGCAGTACTTC. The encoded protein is CASSYGTGEGYEQYF.

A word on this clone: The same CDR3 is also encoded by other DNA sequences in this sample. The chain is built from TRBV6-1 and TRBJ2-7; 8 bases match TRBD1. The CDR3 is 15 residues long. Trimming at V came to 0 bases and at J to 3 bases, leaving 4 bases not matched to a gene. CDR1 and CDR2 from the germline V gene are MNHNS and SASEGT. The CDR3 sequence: CASSEAGTGSYEQYF. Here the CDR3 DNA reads TGTGCCAGCAGTGAAGCGGGGACAGGCAGCTACGAGCAGTACTTC.

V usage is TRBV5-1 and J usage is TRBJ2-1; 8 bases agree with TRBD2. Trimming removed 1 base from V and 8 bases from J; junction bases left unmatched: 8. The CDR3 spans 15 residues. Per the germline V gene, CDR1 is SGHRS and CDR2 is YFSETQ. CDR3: CASSLSGSRGHEQFF. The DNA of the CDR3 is TGCGCCAGCAGCTTGAGCGGGAGTAGGGGCCATGAGCAGTTCTTC.

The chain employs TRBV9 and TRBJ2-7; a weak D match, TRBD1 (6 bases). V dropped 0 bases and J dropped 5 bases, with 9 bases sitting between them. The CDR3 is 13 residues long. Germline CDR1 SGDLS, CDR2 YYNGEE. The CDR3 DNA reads TGTGCCAGCAGCGTAGACCCAGGGGACGAGCAGTACTTC. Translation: CASSVDPGDEQYF. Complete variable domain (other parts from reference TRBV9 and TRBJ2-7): DSGVTQTPKHLITATGQRVTLRCSPRSGDLSVYWYQQSLDQGLQFLIQYYNGEERAKGNILERFSAQQFPDLHSELNLSSLELGDSALYFCASSVDPGDEQYFGPGTRLTVT.

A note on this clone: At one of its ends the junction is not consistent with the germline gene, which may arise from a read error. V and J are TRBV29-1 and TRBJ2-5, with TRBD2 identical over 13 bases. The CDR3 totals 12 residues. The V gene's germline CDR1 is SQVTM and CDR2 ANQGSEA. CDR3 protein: CSARLAGGPPNF. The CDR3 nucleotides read TGCAGCGCCAGACTAGCGGGGGGCCCGCCTAACTTC.

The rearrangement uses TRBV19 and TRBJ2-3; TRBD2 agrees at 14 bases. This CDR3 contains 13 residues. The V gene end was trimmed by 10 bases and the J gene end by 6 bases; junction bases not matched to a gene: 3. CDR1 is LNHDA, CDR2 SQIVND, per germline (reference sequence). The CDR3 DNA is TGTGCCACCGGACTAGCGGGAGGTGATACGCAGTATTTT. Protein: CATGLAGGDTQYF.

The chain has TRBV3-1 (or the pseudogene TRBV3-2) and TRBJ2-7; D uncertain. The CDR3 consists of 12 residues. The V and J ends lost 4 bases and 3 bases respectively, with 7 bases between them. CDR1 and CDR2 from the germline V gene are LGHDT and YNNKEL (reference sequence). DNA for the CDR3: TGTGCCAGCAGCCCAGGCTACTACGAGCAGTACTTC. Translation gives CASSPGYYEQYF.

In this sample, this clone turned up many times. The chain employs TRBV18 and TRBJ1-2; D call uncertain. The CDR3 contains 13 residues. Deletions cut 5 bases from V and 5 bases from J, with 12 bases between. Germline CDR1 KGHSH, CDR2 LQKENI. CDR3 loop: CASSEGAEYGYTF. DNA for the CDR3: TGTGCCAGCTCAGAGGGAGCTGAGTATGGCTACACCTTC.

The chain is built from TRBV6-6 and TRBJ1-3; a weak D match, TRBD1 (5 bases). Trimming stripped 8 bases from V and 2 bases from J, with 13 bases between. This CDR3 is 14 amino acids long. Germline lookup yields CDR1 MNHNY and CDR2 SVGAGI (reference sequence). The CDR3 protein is CASRSGGAGNTIYF. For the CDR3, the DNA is TGTGCCAGCCGCTCCGGGGGGGCTGGAAACACCATATATTTT.

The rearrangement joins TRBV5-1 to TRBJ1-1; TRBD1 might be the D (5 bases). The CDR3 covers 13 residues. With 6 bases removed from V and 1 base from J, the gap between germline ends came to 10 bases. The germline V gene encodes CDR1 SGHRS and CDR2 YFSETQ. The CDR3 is CASTNTGNTEAFF. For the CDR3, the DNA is TGCGCCAGCACGAATACAGGGAACACTGAAGCTTTCTTT.

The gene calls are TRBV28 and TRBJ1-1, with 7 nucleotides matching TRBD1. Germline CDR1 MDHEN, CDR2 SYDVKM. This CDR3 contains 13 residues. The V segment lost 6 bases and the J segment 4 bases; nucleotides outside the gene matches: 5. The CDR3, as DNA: TGTGCCAGCAGGGGACAGCCGGGCACTGAAGCTTTCTTT. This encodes CASRGQPGTEAFF.

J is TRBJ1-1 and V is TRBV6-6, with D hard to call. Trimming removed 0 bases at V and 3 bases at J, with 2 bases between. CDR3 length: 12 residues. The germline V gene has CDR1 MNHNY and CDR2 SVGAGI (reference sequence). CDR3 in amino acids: CASSYSDTEAFF. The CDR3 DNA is TGTGCCAGCAGTTACTCCGACACTGAAGCTTTCTTT.

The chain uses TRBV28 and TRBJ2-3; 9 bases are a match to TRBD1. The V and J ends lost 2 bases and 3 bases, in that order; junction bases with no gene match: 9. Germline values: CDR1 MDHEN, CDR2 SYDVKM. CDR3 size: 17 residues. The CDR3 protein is CASSLEMGQGKTDTQYF. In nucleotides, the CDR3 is TGTGCCAGCAGTTTAGAGATGGGACAGGGCAAAACAGATACGCAGTATTTT.

The CDR3 DNA follows: TGTGCCAGCAGCCCTCCGGGACTACCGGGCGAGCAGTACTTC. Translation gives CASSPPGLPGEQYF. The rearrangement joins TRBV3-1 (or the pseudogene TRBV3-2) to TRBJ2-7; 7 bases align to TRBD2. This CDR3 is built from 14 residues. The V and J ends lost 4 bases and 6 bases, in that order; junction bases with no gene match: 9. Germline V gene data show CDR1 as LGHDT and CDR2 as YNNKEL (reference sequence).